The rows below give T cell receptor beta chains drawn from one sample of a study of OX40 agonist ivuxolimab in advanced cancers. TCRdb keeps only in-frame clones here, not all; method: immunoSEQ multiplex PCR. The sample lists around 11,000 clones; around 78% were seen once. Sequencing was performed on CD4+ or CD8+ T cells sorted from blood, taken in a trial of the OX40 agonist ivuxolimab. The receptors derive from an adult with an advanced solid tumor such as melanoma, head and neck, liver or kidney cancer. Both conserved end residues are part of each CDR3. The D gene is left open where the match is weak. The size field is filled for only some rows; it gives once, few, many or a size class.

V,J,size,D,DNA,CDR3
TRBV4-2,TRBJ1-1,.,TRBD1,TGTGCCAGCAGCCAAGATGTCAGGGGGTGGAACACTGAAGCTTTCTTT,CASSQDVRGWNTEAFF
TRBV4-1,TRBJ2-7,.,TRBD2,TGCGCCAGCAGCCAACCTAGCGGGGGGCATTACGAGCAGTACTTC,CASSQPSGGHYEQYF
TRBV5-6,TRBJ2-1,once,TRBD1,TGTGCCAGCAGCTATCCGGGACAGTTCAATGAGCAGTTCTTC,CASSYPGQFNEQFF
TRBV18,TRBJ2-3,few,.,TGTGCCAGCTCACGCCGTCTAGATCAATCTAGCACAGATACGCAGTATTTT,CASSRRLDQSSTDTQYF
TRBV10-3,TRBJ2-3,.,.,TGTGCCACCTGGGGGAGCGGCGTTAGCACAGATACGCAGTATTTT,CATWGSGVSTDTQYF
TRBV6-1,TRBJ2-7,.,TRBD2,TGTGCCAGCAGTCCCTATAGCGGGTACGAGCAGTACTTC,CASSPYSGYEQYF
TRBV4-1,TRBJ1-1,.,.,TGCGCCAGCAGCCAAGAGACCCAGATGAACACTGAAGCTTTCTTT,CASSQETQMNTEAFF
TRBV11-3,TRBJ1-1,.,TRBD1,TGTGCCAGCAGCTGGGGACAGGGGCTGAACACTGAAGCTTTCTTT,CASSWGQGLNTEAFF
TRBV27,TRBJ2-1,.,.,TGTGCCAGCAGTCCCTACTTATCGGGCGGGGGCATCATCAATGAGCAGTTCTTC,CASSPYLSGGGIINEQFF
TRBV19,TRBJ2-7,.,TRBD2,TGTGCCAGTAGTACAGGGACTAGCGGAGCCTACGAGCAGTACTTC,CASSTGTSGAYEQYF
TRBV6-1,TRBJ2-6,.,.,TGTGCCAGCAGTGAAGTAAGCTCTGGGGCCAACGTCCTGACTTTC,CASSEVSSGANVLTF
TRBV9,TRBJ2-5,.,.,TGTGCCAGCAGCGTAGGGCCAAGGGGCCAAGAGACCCAGTACTTC,CASSVGPRGQETQYF
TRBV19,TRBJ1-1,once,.,TGTGCCAGTAGTACCCCTGGAACTGGGACTGAAGCTTTCTTT,CASSTPGTGTEAFF
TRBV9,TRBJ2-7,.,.,TGTGCCAGCAGTCAGGGGCAGGGGGAGCAGTACTTC,CASSQGQGEQYF
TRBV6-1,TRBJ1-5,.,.,TGTGCCAGCACTGGTTACGGGACTAACAATCAGCCCCAGCATTTT,CASTGYGTNNQPQHF
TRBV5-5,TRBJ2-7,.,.,TGTGCCAGCAGCTTGGGACAGCTCAGGTACGAGCAGTACTTC,CASSLGQLRYEQYF
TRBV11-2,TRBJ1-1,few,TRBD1,TGTGCCAGCAGCTCCAGACAGGGGTTGAACACTGAAGCTTTCTTT,CASSSRQGLNTEAFF
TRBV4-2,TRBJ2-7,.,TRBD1,TGTGCCAGCAGCCAATTTGCGGTAACAGGGGTCTACGAGCAGTACTTC,CASSQFAVTGVYEQYF
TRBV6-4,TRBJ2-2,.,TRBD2,TGTGCCAGCAGTCCCCTAGCGGGGGACAACACCGGGGAGCTGTTTTTT,CASSPLAGDNTGELFF
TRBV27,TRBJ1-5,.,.,TGTGCCAGCTCGGCGGGCAATCAGCCCCAGCATTTT,CASSAGNQPQHF
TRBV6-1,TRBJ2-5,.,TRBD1,TGTGCCAGCAGTGACAGGGGGCTTTATGGAGAGACCCAGTACTTC,CASSDRGLYGETQYF
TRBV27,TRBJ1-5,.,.,TGTGCCAGCAGTGGTGCGGGTTATAGCAATCAGCCCCAGCATTTT,CASSGAGYSNQPQHF
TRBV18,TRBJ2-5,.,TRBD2,TGTGCCAGCTCACCAGGTACAGCGGGAGGGCCGAGAAAAGAGACCCAGTACTTC,CASSPGTAGGPRKETQYF
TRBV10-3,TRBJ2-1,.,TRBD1,TGTGCCATCTCCGCCGGGACAGAGTCCTACAATGAGCAGTTCTTC,CAISAGTESYNEQFF
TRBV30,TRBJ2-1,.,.,TGTGCCTGGAGGCACTTAGGGGGTCTAGGACCCCAATACAATGAGCAGTTCTTC,CAWRHLGGLGPQYNEQFF
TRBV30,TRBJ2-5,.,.,TGTGCCTGGACCGGGGGATTCGCGGTCCCTCAAGAGACCCAGTACTTC,CAWTGGFAVPQETQYF
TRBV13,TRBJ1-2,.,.,TGTGCCAGCAGCTTAGGCGGCCTCTATGGCTACACCTTC,CASSLGGLYGYTF
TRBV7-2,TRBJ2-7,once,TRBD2,TGTGCCAGCAGCTTAGGGGCTAGCGGTTCCTACGAGCAGTACTTC,CASSLGASGSYEQYF
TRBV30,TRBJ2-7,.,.,TGTGCCTGGAGTGTCGCCGGGGACGAGCAGTACTTC,CAWSVAGDEQYF
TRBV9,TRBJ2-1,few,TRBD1,TGTGCCAGCAGCGAGTCCTACAGGGGGAGGGAGCAGTTCTTC,CASSESYRGREQFF
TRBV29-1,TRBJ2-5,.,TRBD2,TGCAGCGTCGGACTAGCTGGAGAGACCCAGTACTTC,CSVGLAGETQYF
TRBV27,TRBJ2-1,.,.,TGTGCCAGCAGTCTCTACTCCTACAATGAGCAGTTCTTC,CASSLYSYNEQFF
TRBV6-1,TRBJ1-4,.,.,TGTGCCAGCAGTGAATCAGCTAGCGGGGATGAAAAACTGTTTTTT,CASSESASGDEKLFF
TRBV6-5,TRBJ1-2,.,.,TGTGCCAGCAGTTACTCGATTCAGGCTGGCTACACCTTC,CASSYSIQAGYTF
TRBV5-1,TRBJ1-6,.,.,TGCGCCAGCATCTCGGGGACCCAAGGGCCTAATTCACCCCTCCACTTT,CASISGTQGPNSPLHF
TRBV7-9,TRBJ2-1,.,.,TGTGCCAGCAGCTTAGCGGGGGGAACTTTTAATGAGCAGTTCTTC,CASSLAGGTFNEQFF
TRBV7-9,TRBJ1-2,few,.,TGTGCCAGCAGCTTAGAAACTCTGACTCTTGGCGGCTACACCTTC,CASSLETLTLGGYTF
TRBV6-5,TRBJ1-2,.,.,TGTGCCAGCAGTTACTCAGGCTACACCTTC,CASSYSGYTF
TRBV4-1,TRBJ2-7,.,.,TGCGCCAGCAGCCAAGGAGGGGCATTCTACTTC,CASSQGGAFYF
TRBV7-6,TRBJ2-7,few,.,TGTGCCAGCAGCTTAGCTGTTTGGACCGACGAGCAGTACTTC,CASSLAVWTDEQYF
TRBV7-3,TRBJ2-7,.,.,TGTGCCAGCAGCCCCCAATCAGGATCCTACGAGCAGTACTTC,CASSPQSGSYEQYF
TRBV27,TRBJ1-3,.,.,TGTGCCAGCAGCCCACCCGGACAGAGAAACACCATATATTTT,CASSPPGQRNTIYF
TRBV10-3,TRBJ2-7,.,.,TGTGCCATCAGTGGGATCGGTCCGAGCTCCTACGAGCAGTACTTC,CAISGIGPSSYEQYF
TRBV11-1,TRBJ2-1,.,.,TGTGCCAGCAGCTTAGCGCTAAGAGGGGGTGAGCAGTTCTTC,CASSLALRGGEQFF
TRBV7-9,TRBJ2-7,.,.,TGTGCCAGCAGCTTAAGTGGATCGGGGAGGCACGAGCAGTACTTC,CASSLSGSGRHEQYF
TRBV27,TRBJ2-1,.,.,TGTGCCAGCAGTTTCCTAGGAGAGCACAATGAGCAGTTCTTC,CASSFLGEHNEQFF
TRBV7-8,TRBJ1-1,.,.,TGTGCCAGCAGTCATCCAACGGGAGGGTTTGAAGCTTTCTTT,CASSHPTGGFEAFF
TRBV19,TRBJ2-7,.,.,TGTGCCAGTAGTCGAGACTCCTACGAGCAGTACTTC,CASSRDSYEQYF
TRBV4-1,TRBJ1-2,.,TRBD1,TGCGCCAGCAGCCAAGGACAGGGAGATAACTATGGCTACACCTTC,CASSQGQGDNYGYTF
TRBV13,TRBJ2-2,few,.,TGTGCCAGCAGCTTAGGGTTCCTAGGACACGGGGAGCTGTTTTTT,CASSLGFLGHGELFF
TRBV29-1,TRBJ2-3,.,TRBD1,TGCAGCGTTGACGGGAGGACAGGGGCAGATACGCAGTATTTT,CSVDGRTGADTQYF
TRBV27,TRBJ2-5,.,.,TGTGCCAGCAGTTTATCGCCACTCGTCCAAGAGACCCAGTACTTC,CASSLSPLVQETQYF
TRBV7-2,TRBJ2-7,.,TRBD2,TGTGCCAGCAGCACGACTAGCGGGAGGGCCCTCGAGCAGTACTTC,CASSTTSGRALEQYF
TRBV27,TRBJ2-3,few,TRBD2,TGTGCCAGCAGCCCCGCGGCAGCGGGGAGCACAGATACGCAGTATTTT,CASSPAAAGSTDTQYF